The present T cell receptor (beta chain) was sequenced within a study of Ad26.COV2.S vaccination and SARS-CoV-2 variants. About the research overall: Participant was drawn from the COV1001 Ad26.COV2.S trial arm.

Described treatment: approximately 18 received Ad26.COV2.S at low or high dose, single or two shots; 5 received placebo; per-sample allocation not given. After the first vaccine or placebo injection, samples were drawn on day 63. An 18-55-year-old adult in Boston served as donor. As its vector, the vaccine had Ad26, which expressed Wuhan-strain SARS-CoV-2 spike. Method: immunoSEQ multiplex PCR; TCRdb's copy keeps in-frame clones and lacks some. The sample has under 550,000 clones, roughly 88% seen once. Germline lookup yields CDR1 LGHNA and CDR2 YSLEER. The CDR3 is made up of 14 amino acids. Trimming removed 4 bases at V and 6 bases at J, with 16 bases between.

The clonotype was recovered from a person between 18 and 59 years old who received the Ad26.COV2.S COVID-19 vaccine or a placebo. V is TRBV4-3 and J is TRBJ2-7; D may be TRBD1 or TRBD2 (5 bases each). Sequences were derived from peripheral blood, sampled in a trial of Ad26.COV2.S vaccine versus placebo. CDR3 in amino acids: CASSPWDGALEQYF. CDR3 DNA sequence: TGCGCCAGCAGCCCCTGGGACGGGGCTCTCGAGCAGTACTTC.